These 6 T cell receptor beta chains came from one sample sequenced in a study of blood T cell repertoires in COVID-19. Only in-frame clones appear in the TCRdb table, and some are missing; sequencing was by immunoSEQ multiplex PCR. Of about 340,000 clones listed, about 83% are singletons. What was sequenced was peripheral blood. These receptors came from a man in his thirties or forties with active or convalescent COVID-19.

V is TRBV9 and J is TRBJ2-3; D is perhaps TRBD1 (6 bases). Between the trimmed V and J ends, which lost 4 bases and 8 bases, there was a span of 14 bases. CDR1 is SGDLS and CDR2 is YYNGEE in the germline V gene. The CDR3 spans 13 residues. CDR3 sequence: CASSPPQGRTQYF. The CDR3 DNA sequence: TGTGCCAGCAGCCCCCCGCAGGGGCGTACGCAGTATTTT.

The chain is built from TRBV5-1 and TRBJ2-5, with D possibly matching TRBD2 (6 bases). Trimming shortened V by 4 bases and J by 2 bases, and 9 bases separated the two germline ends. The CDR3 totals 13 residues. The germline V gene has CDR1 SGHRS and CDR2 YFSETQ. The CDR3 is CASSPGGQETQYF. CDR3 coding DNA: TGCGCCAGCAGCCCCGGGGGACAAGAGACCCAGTACTTC.

V gene TRBV11-2 combines with J gene TRBJ2-1, with D maybe TRBD2 (5 bases). In germline, CDR1 is SGHAT, CDR2 FQNNGV. With 2 bases removed from V and 0 bases from J, the gap between germline ends came to 11 bases. CDR3 length: 16 residues. For the CDR3, the DNA is TGTGCCAGCAGCTTATTAAAGCGGAGCTCCTACAATGAGCAGTTCTTC. Translation gives CASSLLKRSSYNEQFF.

This rearrangement joins TRBV28 to TRBJ1-5; no reliable D call. The ends were cut back, 3 bases at V and 1 base at J, with 10 bases in the middle. Germline lookup yields CDR1 MDHEN and CDR2 SYDVKM. The CDR3 runs 15 residues. CDR3 DNA: TGTGCCAGCAGTTTTCGGGAGAGGAGCAATCAGCCCCAGCATTTT. Encoded protein: CASSFRERSNQPQHF.

The genes are TRBV5-6 and TRBJ1-6; no clear D gene. V gave up 2 bases and J gave up 7 bases, with 4 bases separating them. Germline CDR1 is SGHDT and CDR2 is YYEEEE. The CDR3 loop spans 12 amino acids. The CDR3 is CASSLRNSPLHF. CDR3 sequence (DNA): TGTGCCAGCAGCTTACGGAATTCACCCCTCCACTTT.

This clone showed up just a few times. This chain connects TRBV3-1 (or the pseudogene TRBV3-2) to TRBJ2-1; no reliable D call. Trimming left V 0 bases short and J 5 bases short, with 5 bases between. The CDR3 is 13 residues long. Germline CDR1 reads LGHDT; CDR2 reads YNNKEL (reference sequence). The CDR3 nucleotides read TGTGCCAGCAGCCAAGAGCGGCACAATGAGCAGTTCTTC. Protein product: CASSQERHNEQFF.